This section outlines one TCR beta chain sequence together with its context. These data belong to a study of technical replicates of blood from several donors. V trimming: 6 bases; J trimming: 4 bases; junction bases outside the gene matches: 8. The CDR3 sequence is 14 residues long. Germline V gene sequence: CDR1 MNHEY, CDR2 SMNVEV (reference sequence). The assay was immunoSEQ multiplex PCR, and TCRdb's table has in-frame clones only and misses some. The table shows 98,000 or so clones, with around 95% occurring only once. The sequence derives from a human donor in good health. The chain links TRBV27 to TRBJ2-7; 8 bases match TRBD1. Sequenced material: T cells isolated from PBMCs. CDR3 loop: CASSPRTGLYEQYF. The CDR3 coding sequence is TGTGCCAGCAGCCCTAGGACAGGGTTGTACGAGCAGTACTTC.